This T cell receptor beta chain derives from a study of T cells after yellow fever vaccination. Trimming removed 1 base from V and 7 bases from J, with 12 bases in between. Germline V gives CDR1 SGHNT, CDR2 YYREEE (reference sequence). The CDR3 has 14 residues. TCRdb called the 5' RACE reads again in MiXCR, with one record for every CDR3 protein. The table shows more than 450,000 distinct CDR3 sequences, with 21% occurring only once. The sequence was collected from a man aged 18 to 30 who received the YFV17D yellow fever vaccine. The sample consisted of PBMCs, taken more than 20 days after the first yellow fever vaccination. The chain is built from TRBV5-4 and TRBJ1-5, with D tentatively TRBD1 (6 bases). The CDR3 sequence: CASSLQGYDQPQHF. CDR3 bases: TGTGCCAGCAGCTTGCAGGGGTACGACCAGCCCCAGCATTTT.